The 16 T cell receptor beta chains below come from one sample, sequenced in a study of early T cells in non-severe SARS-CoV-2 infection. One entry per CDR3 protein results from TCRdb running MiXCR on the 5' RACE reads. The sample contains tens of thousands of distinct CDR3 sequences, about a tenth of which appear only once. Sequenced sample: whole blood. The receptors were sampled from an adult who was a healthcare worker with PCR-confirmed SARS-CoV-2 infection or an uninfected control (not recorded which).

CDR3 protein: CAISARGHEQYF. The CDR3 DNA sequence: TGTGCCATCAGCGCCAGGGGTCACGAGCAGTACTTC. The chain has TRBV10-3 and TRBJ2-7; the D gene is possibly TRBD1 (6 bases). Trimming took 6 bases from V and 5 from J, leaving 11 bases between them. This CDR3 region has 12 residues. Germline CDR1 reads ENHRY; CDR2 reads SYGVKD.

The sample holds many counts of this clonotype. The J gene is TRBJ1-2, the V gene TRBV6-6; perhaps TRBD1 as D (6 bases). The germline gives CDR1 MNHNY, CDR2 SVGAGI (reference sequence). Trimming cost V 0 bases and J 6 bases, with 14 bases left between them. This CDR3 comprises 15 residues. This chain's CDR3 is CASSYSPGAVDGYTF. Written as DNA, the CDR3 is TGTGCCAGCAGTTACTCACCGGGGGCAGTCGATGGCTACACCTTC.

This clonotype was seen repeatedly, ten times or more. The rearrangement uses TRBV7-9 and TRBJ2-7, with 7 nucleotides matching TRBD1. The junction had 4 bases not matched to a gene; V was cut back by 5 bases and J by 0 bases. Germline loops: CDR1 SEHNR, CDR2 FQNEAQ (reference sequence). The CDR3 totals 14 residues. CDR3: CASSRDSGSYEQYF. For the CDR3, the DNA is TGTGCCAGCAGCCGGGACAGCGGCTCCTACGAGCAGTACTTC.

The table lists this clonotype with many counts. The rearrangement links TRBV4-1 to TRBJ1-2, with a tentative D call TRBD1 (6 bases). The CDR3 covers 17 residues. Germline values: CDR1 MGHRA, CDR2 YSYEKL. The germline V and J ends were trimmed by 1 base and 3 bases, with 18 bases remaining between them. CDR3 sequence: CASSQGGGRLRDYGYTF. The CDR3 coding sequence is TGCGCCAGCAGCCAAGGAGGGGGGAGGTTGCGGGACTATGGCTACACCTTC.

This clonotype has more than one count but fewer than ten. CDR3 amino acids: CASGKDNYNEQFF. The CDR3 bases are TGTGCCAGCGGAAAAGACAACTACAATGAGCAGTTCTTC. The gene calls are TRBV2 and TRBJ2-1, with no clear D. Trimming removed 8 bases at V and 3 bases at J, with 11 bases between. The germline V gene encodes CDR1 SNHLY and CDR2 FYNNEI. CDR3 length equals 13 residues. Using reference TRBV2 and TRBJ2-1 for the parts outside the CDR3, the full variable domain is EPEVTQTPSHQVTQMGQEVILRCVPISNHLYFYWYRQILGQKVEFLVSFYNNEISEKSEIFDDQFSVERPDGSNFTLKIRSTKLEDSAMYFCASGKDNYNEQFFGPGTRLTVL.

This clonotype was observed a few times. The gene calls are TRBV19 and TRBJ2-7; 8 positions agree with TRBD1. V dropped 2 bases and J dropped 6; count of bases not matched to a gene: 6. The germline V gene encodes CDR1 LNHDA and CDR2 SQIVND (reference sequence). The CDR3 covers 14 residues. Here the CDR3 reads CASSISQGASEQYF. CDR3 bases: TGTGCCAGTAGTATAAGTCAGGGGGCCTCCGAGCAGTACTTC. The whole variable domain, filled in from reference TRBV19 and TRBJ2-7, reads DGGITQSPKYLFRKEGQNVTLSCEQNLNHDAMYWYRQDPGQGLRLIYYSQIVNDFQKGDIAEGYSVSREKKESFPLTVTSAQKNPTAFYLCASSISQGASEQYFGPGTRLTVT.

This clonotype was counted a few times. This chain joins TRBV30 and TRBJ2-5, with D possibly matching TRBD2 (5 bases). V was clipped by 3 bases and J by 6 bases, with 8 bases between them. The germline CDR1 and CDR2 sequences are GTSNPN and SVGIG (reference sequence). The CDR3 consists of 11 residues. The CDR3 DNA reads TGTGCCTGGAGAAGCGGCCAGACCCAGTACTTC. Translation gives CAWRSGQTQYF.

As DNA, the CDR3 is TGTGCCAGCTGGAGTACGGACTCACCGCGGCAGTTCTTC. Translation gives CASWSTDSPRQFF. V is TRBV3-1 and J is TRBJ2-1, with D possibly being TRBD2 (5 bases). CDR1 is LGHDT, CDR2 YNNKEL, per germline (reference sequence). This CDR3 is built from 13 residues. V was trimmed by 8 bases and J by 12 bases, leaving 20 bases between them.

J is TRBJ2-7 and V is TRBV9; TRBD2 matches 7 bases. This CDR3 is 14 amino acids long. Trimming removed 4 bases from V and 3 bases from J; junction bases left unmatched: 7. CDR1 is SGDLS, CDR2 YYNGEE, per germline. The CDR3 bases are TGTGCCAGCAGCCCCGGGAGGACGAACTACGAGCAGTACTTC. It specifies CASSPGRTNYEQYF.

This clonotype was seen repeatedly, ten times or more. The chain uses TRBV12-3 or TRBV12-4 and TRBJ1-5; no clear D. The CDR3 runs 13 residues. Trimming stripped 3 bases from V and 11 bases from J, with 14 bases between. In DNA form, the CDR3 reads TGTGCCAGCAGTTTGGAGAGGTCCTCAGCCCAGCATTTT. Encoded protein: CASSLERSSAQHF.

This clonotype was seen ten or more times. The CDR3 loop is CASSSDGGVAFF. As DNA, the CDR3 is TGTGCCAGCAGTTCGGATGGGGGGGTAGCTTTCTTT. The chain couples TRBV2 to TRBJ1-1; TRBD1 is a possible D gene (5 bases). CDR1 and CDR2 from the germline V gene are SNHLY and FYNNEI. V was shortened by 5 bases and J by 10 bases, with 14 bases between the two germline ends. The CDR3 totals 12 residues.

The chain carries TRBV11-2 and TRBJ2-6, with TRBD1 identical over 8 bases. This CDR3 region has 17 residues. Trimming removed 5 bases from V and 0 bases from J; junction bases left unmatched: 6. Germline CDR1 SGHAT, CDR2 FQNNGV. The CDR3 bases are TGTGCCAGCAGCCCAACAGGGGGGAGCTCTGGGGCCAACGTCCTGACTTTC. This encodes CASSPTGGSSGANVLTF.

V is TRBV11-2 and J is TRBJ2-5; D possibly corresponds to TRBD1 (6 bases). This CDR3 contains 13 residues. Looked up from germline, CDR1 is SGHAT and CDR2 is FQNNGV. Deletions cut 10 bases from V and 5 bases from J, with 17 bases between. The CDR3 reads CATGQWLSETQYF. CDR3 bases: TGTGCCACCGGACAGTGGTTATCGGAGACCCAGTACTTC.

This chain connects TRBV9 to TRBJ2-5, with D unclear. V gave up 4 bases and J gave up 0 bases, with 7 bases separating them. Per germline, CDR1 SGDLS and CDR2 YYNGEE. CDR3 size: 13 residues. The CDR3, as DNA: TGTGCCAGCAGCCGGGTCGACCAAGAGACCCAGTACTTC. Protein product: CASSRVDQETQYF.

There are a few counts of this clonotype. V and J are TRBV6-5 and TRBJ1-6; TRBD1 matches 7 bases. Trimming took 6 bases from V and 9 from J; bases not matched to a gene: 14. CDR3 size: 16 residues. CDR1 MNHEY and CDR2 SVGAGI come from the germline V gene. CDR3 in amino acids: CASSQKRTGKGSPLHF. CDR3 bases: TGTGCCAGCAGCCAAAAACGGACAGGAAAAGGTTCACCCCTCCACTTT.

J is TRBJ2-7 and V is TRBV7-2; D remains ambiguous. This CDR3 is built from 13 residues. The germline CDR1 and CDR2 sequences are SGHTA and FQGNSA. V lost 1 base and J 3 bases, leaving 7 bases between the germline ends. In nucleotides, the CDR3 is TGTGCCAGCAGCTTAGTGGTAGACTACGAGCAGTACTTC. Translated, it gives CASSLVVDYEQYF. Full variable domain (rest looked up from reference TRBV7-2 and TRBJ2-7): GAGVSQSPSNKVTEKGKDVELRCDPISGHTALYWYRQSLGQGLEFLIYFQGNSAPDKSGLPSDRFSAERTGGSVSTLTIQRTQQEDSAVYLCASSLVVDYEQYFGPGTRLTVT.